The next 2 T cell receptor beta chains were all read from a single sample in a study of blood T cell repertoires in COVID-19. Assay used: immunoSEQ multiplex PCR; TCRdb lists only in-frame clones, some missing. This table holds approximately 200,000 clones, approximately 88% found once. The sequencing input was PBMCs or T cells enriched from blood (not recorded which). All receptors derive from a woman in her twenties or thirties who had recovered from COVID-19.

The V and J genes are TRBV28 and TRBJ2-3, with a weak D call TRBD2 (6 bases). Trimming pared 3 bases from V and 7 bases from J, leaving 14 bases between. There are 14 residues in the CDR3. The germline gives CDR1 MDHEN, CDR2 SYDVKM. CDR3 protein: CASSLAGRDHTQYF. As DNA, the CDR3 is TGTGCCAGCAGTTTGGCGGGAAGGGATCATACGCAGTATTTT.

This sequence joins TRBV11-1 and TRBJ2-1, with TRBD2 matching over 10 bases. Germline V gene data show CDR1 as SGHAT and CDR2 as FQDESV (reference sequence). V was pared by 0 bases and J by 5 bases, with 1 base of the junction left unmatched. The CDR3 runs 15 residues. CDR3 sequence reads: CASSLAGTSDNEQFF. For the CDR3, the DNA is TGTGCCAGCAGCTTAGCCGGGACTAGCGACAATGAGCAGTTCTTC.